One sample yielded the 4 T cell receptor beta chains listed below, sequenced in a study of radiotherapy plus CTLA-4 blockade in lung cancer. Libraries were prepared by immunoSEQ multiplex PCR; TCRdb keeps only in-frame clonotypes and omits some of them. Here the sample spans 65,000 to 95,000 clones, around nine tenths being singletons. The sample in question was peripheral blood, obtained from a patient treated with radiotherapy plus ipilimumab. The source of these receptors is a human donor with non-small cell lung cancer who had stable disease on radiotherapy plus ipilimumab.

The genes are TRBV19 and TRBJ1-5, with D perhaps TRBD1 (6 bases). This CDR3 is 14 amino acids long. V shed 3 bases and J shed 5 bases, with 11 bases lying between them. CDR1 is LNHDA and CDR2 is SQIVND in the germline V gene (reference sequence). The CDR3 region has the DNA TGTGCCAGTAGTATCAGGGGCAGGGATCAGCCCCAGCATTTT. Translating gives CASSIRGRDQPQHF.

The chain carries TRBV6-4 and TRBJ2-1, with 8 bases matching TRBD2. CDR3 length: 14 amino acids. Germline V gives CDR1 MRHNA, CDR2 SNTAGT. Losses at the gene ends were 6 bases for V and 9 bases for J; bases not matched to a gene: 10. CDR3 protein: CASSASGSVGEQFF. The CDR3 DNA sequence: TGTGCCAGCAGCGCCAGCGGGAGTGTCGGTGAGCAGTTCTTC.

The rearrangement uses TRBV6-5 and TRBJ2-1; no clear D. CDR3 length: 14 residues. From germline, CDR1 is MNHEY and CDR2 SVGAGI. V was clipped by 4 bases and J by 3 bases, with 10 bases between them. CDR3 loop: CASSSRQRYNEQFF. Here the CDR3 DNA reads TGTGCCAGCAGTTCCCGGCAGCGCTACAATGAGCAGTTCTTC.

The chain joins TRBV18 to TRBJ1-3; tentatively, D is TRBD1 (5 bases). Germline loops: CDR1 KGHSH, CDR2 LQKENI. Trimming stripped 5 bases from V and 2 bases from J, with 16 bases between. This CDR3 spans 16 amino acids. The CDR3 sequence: CASSSWDSGPGNTIYF. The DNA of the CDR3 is TGTGCCAGCTCAAGCTGGGACTCGGGCCCTGGAAACACCATATATTTT.